Shown below are 23 T cell receptor beta chains from a single sample sequenced in a study of CD8 T cells in Susac syndrome. Random hexamers served to reverse transcribe roughly 0.5 to 1 ug RNA. Each CDR3 protein gets one entry after TCRdb re-called the immunoSEQ multiplex PCR reads with MiXCR. The data show a few hundred thousand distinct CDR3 sequences, approximately 85% seen once. The sample was CD8+ T cells from PBMCs. Receptors were obtained from a human donor with multiple sclerosis.

V usage is TRBV19 and J usage is TRBJ1-1, with D perhaps TRBD1 (5 bases). Trimming shortened V by 2 bases and J by 3 bases, and 10 bases separated the two germline ends. The CDR3 consists of 14 residues. Germline-derived CDR1 and CDR2 are LNHDA and SQIVND (reference sequence). The CDR3 sequence: CASSIQGYYTEAFF. CDR3 nucleotides: TGTGCCAGTAGTATACAGGGTTATTACACTGAAGCTTTCTTT.

The CDR3 DNA is TGTGCCAGCAGCCAGCGTGGGGATCCGACTGAAGCTTTCTTT. Translation: CASSQRGDPTEAFF. V usage is TRBV14 and J usage is TRBJ1-1; no clear D. Germline CDR1 SGHDN, CDR2 FVKESK. The CDR3 is 14 amino acids. Trimming cost V 3 bases and J 5 bases, with 13 bases left between them.

The V and J genes are TRBV3-1 and TRBJ2-2; 12 positions match TRBD2. Looked up from germline, CDR1 is LGHDT and CDR2 is YNNKEL (reference sequence). J lost 3 bases, V lost 3 bases, and 2 bases had no gene match. The CDR3 is 16 amino acids. The DNA for the CDR3 is TGTGCCAGCAGCCAGGGACTAGCGGGCGACACCGGGGAGCTGTTTTTT. Protein product: CASSQGLAGDTGELFF.

The V call is TRBV25-1, the J call TRBJ1-1; D may be TRBD1 (5 bases). This CDR3 has 13 residues. V shed 10 bases and J shed 5 bases, with 17 bases lying between them. Per germline, CDR1 MGHDK and CDR2 SYGVNS. For the CDR3, the DNA is TGTGCCACCAAAACCGGAGGGGAAACTGAAGCTTTCTTT. It specifies CATKTGGETEAFF.

This clonotype was counted only a few times. The chain employs TRBV27 and TRBJ2-5; weak D call: TRBD1 (5 bases). V lost 4 bases and J lost 5, with 17 bases in between. Per the germline V gene, CDR1 is MNHEY and CDR2 is SMNVEV (reference sequence). The CDR3 runs 15 residues. This CDR3 reads CASSSSTVPGETQYF. DNA of the CDR3: TGTGCCAGCAGTTCCTCAACCGTCCCAGGGGAGACCCAGTACTTC.

On this clonotype: The junction departs from the called germline gene at one end, perhaps through a read error. This sequence joins TRBV5-1 and TRBJ1-1; 8 bases match TRBD1. Germline-derived CDR1 and CDR2 are SGHRS and YFSETQ. There are 15 residues in the CDR3. DNA of the CDR3: TGCGCCAGCAGCCAGCGACAGGGGATGAAAACTGAAGCTTTCTTT. This encodes CASSQRQGMKTEAFF.

The V gene is TRBV29-1, the J gene TRBJ1-2, with D perhaps TRBD1 (5 bases). CDR1 and CDR2 (germline): SQVTM, ANQGSEA. The V gene lost 3 bases and the J gene lost 4 bases, with 9 bases spanning the gap. The CDR3 runs to 12 residues. The CDR3 bases are TGCAGCGTTGAGAGGGGATTCTATGGCTACACCTTC. The encoded protein is CSVERGFYGYTF.

The rearrangement uses TRBV6-1 and TRBJ1-5; D is ambiguous. V was clipped by 1 base and J by 0 bases, with 7 bases between them. Germline lookup yields CDR1 MNHNS and CDR2 SASEGT. The CDR3 runs 15 residues. In DNA form, the CDR3 reads TGTGCCAGCAGTGAAGACTGGGATAGCAATCAGCCCCAGCATTTT. Translated: CASSEDWDSNQPQHF.

For this clonotype: It is likely a read error, because the conserved phenylalanine at the end of the CDR3 is missing. V and J are TRBV2 and TRBJ1-2; D remains ambiguous. Germline CDR1 SNHLY, CDR2 FYNNEI. V was shortened by 10 bases and J by 8 bases, with 20 bases between the two germline ends. The CDR3 extends over 13 amino acids. The CDR3 protein is CATISPDLQGYTL. DNA for the CDR3: TGTGCCACTATATCTCCGGACCTTCAGGGCTACACCCTC.

The CDR3 sequence: CASSPRMERGTEAFF. CDR3 nucleotides: TGTGCCAGCAGCCCCCGCATGGAGAGGGGCACTGAAGCTTTCTTT. The V and J genes are TRBV6-6 and TRBJ1-1, with TRBD1 as a possible D gene (5 bases). Trimming took 6 bases from V and 4 from J, leaving 18 bases between them. Germline loops: CDR1 MNHNY, CDR2 SVGAGI (reference sequence). This CDR3 has 15 residues.

The chain employs TRBV4-1 and TRBJ2-1; 8 bases align to TRBD2. Germline V gene lookup returns CDR1 MGHRA and CDR2 YSYEKL. J lost 7 bases, V lost 1 base, and 9 bases had no gene match. The CDR3 extends over 16 amino acids. The CDR3: CASSQAGLGPGNEQFF. As DNA, the CDR3 is TGCGCCAGCAGCCAAGCGGGACTAGGGCCGGGGAATGAGCAGTTCTTC.

The genes are TRBV4-1 and TRBJ1-1; TRBD1 is a possible D gene (6 bases). The CDR3 covers 14 residues. The germline V and J ends were trimmed by 1 base and 4 bases, with 10 bases remaining between them. The germline V gene encodes CDR1 MGHRA and CDR2 YSYEKL. The CDR3 nucleotides read TGCGCCAGCAGCCAAGTTACAGGGCCCACTGAAGCTTTCTTT. It specifies CASSQVTGPTEAFF.

J is TRBJ1-1 and V is TRBV7-3; 7 nucleotides line up with TRBD1. This CDR3 has 13 amino acids. Germline V lookup: CDR1 SGHTA, CDR2 FQGTGA. V was clipped by 5 bases and J by 8 bases; unmatched bases: 8. The CDR3 bases are TGTGCCAGCAGCCAGGGGGGACCCACGGAAGCTTTCTTT. Translated: CASSQGGPTEAFF. The full variable domain, completed using reference TRBV7-3 and TRBJ1-1, is GAGVSQTPSNKVTEKGKYVELRCDPISGHTALYWYRQSLGQGPEFLIYFQGTGAADDSGLPNDRFFAVRPEGSVSTLKIQRTERGDSAVYLCASSQGGPTEAFFGQGTRLTVV.

The gene calls are TRBV29-1 and TRBJ2-1, with D hard to call. Trimming pared 3 bases from V and 2 bases from J, leaving 11 bases between. Germline loops: CDR1 SQVTM, CDR2 ANQGSEA. The CDR3 spans 14 residues. The CDR3 loop reads CSVDGPRTYNEQFF. As DNA, the CDR3 is TGCAGCGTTGATGGCCCTCGAACCTACAATGAGCAGTTCTTC.

V gene TRBV28 combines with J gene TRBJ2-1, with a possible D match to TRBD1 (5 bases). CDR1 MDHEN and CDR2 SYDVKM come from the germline V gene. Trimming took 1 base from V and 9 from J, leaving 10 bases between them. CDR3 size: 13 residues. This CDR3 is CASSLSPGIEQFF. The CDR3 nucleotides are TGTGCCAGCAGTTTATCCCCAGGGATTGAGCAGTTCTTC.

The chain is built from TRBV4-1 and TRBJ2-3; the match to TRBD2 covers 9 bases. The germline V gene has CDR1 MGHRA and CDR2 YSYEKL. This CDR3 contains 16 residues. V lost 5 bases and J lost 0; bases outside the gene matches: 6. DNA of the CDR3: TGCGCCAGCAGCGGAAGTAGCGGGGGAAGCACAGATACGCAGTATTTT. This codes for CASSGSSGGSTDTQYF.

The chain recombines TRBV20-1 with TRBJ2-1; D is possibly TRBD1 or TRBD2 (5 bases each). The V and J ends lost 3 bases and 3 bases respectively, with 18 bases between them. Per the germline V gene, CDR1 is DFQATT and CDR2 is SNEGSKA (reference sequence). CDR3 length equals 16 residues. The CDR3 reads CSASPRDVSFYNEQFF. Here the CDR3 DNA reads TGCAGTGCTAGCCCAAGGGACGTCTCCTTCTACAATGAGCAGTTCTTC.

The chain links TRBV7-9 to TRBJ1-4; D is ambiguous. From germline, CDR1 is SEHNR and CDR2 FQNEAQ (reference sequence). The length of the CDR3 is 14 residues. With 3 bases removed from V and 0 bases from J, the gap between germline ends came to 5 bases. This CDR3 reads CASSFGTTNEKLFF. The CDR3, as DNA: TGTGCCAGCAGCTTCGGTACAACTAATGAAAAACTGTTTTTT.

V gene TRBV27 combines with J gene TRBJ2-1, with D perhaps matching TRBD1 (6 bases). Per the germline V gene, CDR1 is MNHEY and CDR2 is SMNVEV (reference sequence). The V end was cut by 7 bases, the J end by 0 bases, with 13 bases between. The CDR3 loop spans 15 amino acids. Written as DNA, the CDR3 is TGTGCCAGCAAGTCCACAGGGAGCTCCTACAATGAGCAGTTCTTC. This codes for CASKSTGSSYNEQFF.

The chain joins TRBV4-1 to TRBJ1-5; 7 nucleotides line up with TRBD1. Germline CDR1 is MGHRA and CDR2 is YSYEKL. V lost 4 bases to trimming and J lost 8 bases; unmatched junction nucleotides: 11. The CDR3 is 15 amino acids. The CDR3 protein is CASSRIWAGGEPQHF. The CDR3, as DNA: TGCGCCAGCAGCCGTATCTGGGCAGGGGGGGAGCCCCAGCATTTT.

This clonotype turned up a few times. One end of the junction does not line up with germline, which may come from a read error. This chain uses TRBV25-1 with TRBJ2-1; D might be TRBD2 (5 bases). Germline V gene sequence: CDR1 MGHDK, CDR2 SYGVNS. The CDR3 is made up of 16 amino acids. CDR3 protein: CASSDLQAETNNEQFF. The CDR3 DNA reads as TGTGCCAGCAGTGATCTTCAAGCGGAGACCAACAATGAGCAGTTTTTC.

This chain connects TRBV27 to TRBJ2-5, with TRBD2 matching 8 bases. From germline, CDR1 is MNHEY and CDR2 SMNVEV (reference sequence). CDR3 length equals 13 residues. Trimming took 6 bases from V and 3 from J; bases not matched to a gene: 3. The CDR3 is CASRLGLEETQYF. The CDR3 DNA follows: TGTGCCAGCAGACTGGGACTAGAAGAGACCCAGTACTTC.

The V gene is TRBV28, the J gene TRBJ1-4, with no clear D. V was cut by 6 bases and J by 8 bases, with 10 bases left in between. The length of the CDR3 is 12 residues. In germline, CDR1 is MDHEN, CDR2 SYDVKM. CDR3 sequence (DNA): TGTGCCAGCAGATTAGTGGGAGAAAAACTGTTTTTT. Amino acid sequence: CASRLVGEKLFF.